This entry lists 17 T cell receptor beta chains sequenced from one sample in a study of blood T cell repertoires in COVID-19. The table came from immunoSEQ multiplex PCR; TCRdb's copy has only in-frame clones and leaves some out. Altogether about 240,000 clones are present, about 79% being singletons, with the ten largest covering approximately 9.4%. Sequenced material: peripheral blood. All receptors derive from a woman older than 75 with acute or convalescent COVID-19.

This clone was counted only a few times. For the CDR3, the DNA is TGTGCCAGCAGCTGGCAGGGGCTCGTCCACGAGCAGTACTTC. It is translated as CASSWQGLVHEQYF. V and J are TRBV5-6 and TRBJ2-7; weak D call: TRBD1 (6 bases). The V and J ends lost 3 bases and 5 bases respectively, with 15 bases between them. The CDR3 length is 14 residues. Germline values: CDR1 SGHDT, CDR2 YYEEEE.

This clone has just a few counts. The J gene is TRBJ1-3, the V gene TRBV5-1, with a possible D match to TRBD1 (6 bases). The CDR3 consists of 16 residues. From germline, CDR1 is SGHRS and CDR2 YFSETQ. The V end lost 4 bases, the J end lost 0 bases, and 14 bases lay between the germline ends. CDR3 protein: CASSPTAGVSGNTIYF. The CDR3 DNA sequence: TGCGCCAGCAGCCCAACAGCAGGGGTCTCTGGAAACACCATATATTTT. Full variable domain (outside the CDR3, taken from reference TRBV5-1 and TRBJ1-3): KAGVTQTPRYLIKTRGQQVTLSCSPISGHRSVSWYQQTPGQGLQFLFEYFSETQRNKGNFPGRFSGRQFSNSRSEMNVSTLELGDSALYLCASSPTAGVSGNTIYFGEGSWLTVV.

The chain employs TRBV7-2 and TRBJ1-1; the match to TRBD1 covers 7 bases. This CDR3 comprises 14 residues. Trimming cost V 3 bases and J 4 bases; bases outside gene matches: 5. CDR1 is SGHTA and CDR2 is FQGNSA in the germline V gene. CDR3 in amino acids: CASSLEGTATEAFF. The CDR3 DNA follows: TGTGCCAGCAGCTTGGAGGGGACAGCCACTGAAGCTTTCTTT.

A note on this clone: Other DNA sequences in this sample translate to the same CDR3. V is TRBV7-3 and J is TRBJ1-1; no clear D. Trimming took off 2 bases at V and 1 base at J, with 5 bases between the two ends. This CDR3 is 13 amino acids long. Germline V gene lookup returns CDR1 SGHTA and CDR2 FQGTGA. The CDR3 here is CASSLRGNTEAFF. The CDR3, as DNA: TGTGCCAGCAGCTTACGGGGGAACACTGAAGCTTTCTTT.

The genes are TRBV10-3 and TRBJ1-3; tentatively, D is TRBD1 (5 bases). V was shortened by 0 bases and J by 5 bases, with 8 bases between the two germline ends. Germline V gene sequence: CDR1 ENHRY, CDR2 SYGVKD. This CDR3 is 14 amino acids long. In DNA, the CDR3 is TGTGCCATCAGTGAGTCCAGGGTTCGAAACACCATATATTTT. Protein sequence: CAISESRVRNTIYF.

This chain links TRBV9 with TRBJ2-2, with 8 bases lining up with TRBD2. The CDR3 has 16 amino acids. CDR1 and CDR2 (germline): SGDLS, YYNGEE. J gave up 4 bases and V 0 bases, and 5 bases lay outside the gene matches. CDR3 DNA sequence: TGTGCCAGCAGCGTAGCTACGGGGGGGAGCACCGGGGAGCTGTTTTTT. Amino acid sequence: CASSVATGGSTGELFF.

The V and J genes are TRBV11-2 and TRBJ1-1; D call uncertain. The CDR3 is 13 residues long. The V end lost 3 bases, the J end lost 3 bases, and 8 bases lay between the germline ends. Germline-derived CDR1 and CDR2 are SGHAT and FQNNGV. The CDR3 is CASSLVRYTEAFF. In DNA, the CDR3 is TGTGCCAGCAGCTTGGTGCGTTACACTGAAGCTTTCTTT.

The chain links TRBV25-1 to TRBJ2-3; TRBD1 matches at 9 bases. Germline-derived CDR1 and CDR2 are MGHDK and SYGVNS. This CDR3 has 15 residues. The junction had 5 bases not matched to a gene; V was cut back by 6 bases and J by 1 base. The chain's CDR3 is CASRHRGLGTDTQYF. DNA of the CDR3: TGTGCCAGCAGACACAGGGGGCTTGGCACAGATACGCAGTATTTT.

The V call is TRBV28, the J call TRBJ1-3; D remains unclear. This CDR3 contains 11 residues. The germline gives CDR1 MDHEN, CDR2 SYDVKM. Trimming took 7 bases from V and 2 from J, leaving 3 bases between them. The CDR3 DNA sequence: TGTGCCAGCACCGCTGGAAACACCATATATTTT. Protein product: CASTAGNTIYF.

This clone was picked up one time. The CDR3 sequence: CATSRGYQGARNTEAFF. For the CDR3, the DNA is TGTGCCACCAGCAGAGGTTACCAGGGGGCGAGGAACACTGAAGCTTTCTTT. The chain uses TRBV15 and TRBJ1-1, with 8 bases identical to TRBD1. CDR1 and CDR2 (germline): LNHNV, YYDKDF (reference sequence). CDR3 size: 17 residues. V dropped 1 base and J dropped 1; count of bases not matched to a gene: 8. Full variable domain (outside the CDR3, taken from reference TRBV15 and TRBJ1-1): DAMVIQNPRYQVTQFGKPVTLSCSQTLNHNVMYWYQQKSSQAPKLLFHYYDKDFNNEADTPDNFQSRRPNTSFCFLDIRSPGLGDTAMYLCATSRGYQGARNTEAFFGQGTRLTVV.

This chain connects TRBV9 to TRBJ2-7, with D perhaps TRBD2 (7 bases). The germline gives CDR1 SGDLS, CDR2 YYNGEE. V was pared by 4 bases and J by 7 bases, with 21 bases between. This CDR3 has 15 amino acids. The CDR3, as DNA: TGTGCCAGCAGCCCCACAGCGTGGGGGGGCCATGAGCAGTACTTC. Translation: CASSPTAWGGHEQYF.

This chain links TRBV28 with TRBJ1-5; 7 bases are a match to TRBD1. The CDR3 spans 14 residues. Germline-derived CDR1 and CDR2 are MDHEN and SYDVKM. The V gene end was trimmed by 10 bases and the J gene end by 2 bases; junction bases not matched to a gene: 8. In nucleotides, the CDR3 is TGTGCCAACCGACAGGGTCTGGGCAATCAGCCCCAGCATTTT. Protein: CANRQGLGNQPQHF.

V and J are TRBV3-1 (or the pseudogene TRBV3-2) and TRBJ1-6, with 7 positions matching TRBD1. The CDR3 runs to 15 residues. CDR1 is LGHDT, CDR2 YNNKEL, per germline (reference sequence). V was clipped by 1 base and J by 9 bases; unmatched bases: 6. The CDR3 loop reads CASSQVAGGRSPLHF. As DNA, the CDR3 is TGTGCCAGCAGCCAAGTGGCAGGGGGGCGTTCACCCCTCCACTTT.

The genes are TRBV6-6 and TRBJ1-4; tentative D call: TRBD1 (6 bases). V gave up 1 base and J gave up 7 bases, with 13 bases separating them. The CDR3 is 15 amino acids. The germline CDR1 and CDR2 sequences are MNHNY and SVGAGI (reference sequence). The CDR3 coding sequence is TGTGCCAGCAGTTACTTTGGGGGGGCTGGTGAAAAACTGTTTTTT. Translation gives CASSYFGGAGEKLFF.

The V and J genes are TRBV18 and TRBJ2-7, with TRBD2 as a possible D gene (5 bases). The CDR3 has 14 amino acids. The V gene's germline CDR1 is KGHSH and CDR2 LQKENI. The ends were cut back, 2 bases at V and 0 bases at J, with 8 bases in the middle. The DNA of the CDR3 is TGTGCCAGCTCACCAGACGGGAACTCCTACGAGCAGTACTTC. Protein: CASSPDGNSYEQYF.

This clone was detected only a few times. This chain uses TRBV2 with TRBJ1-5, with TRBD1 matching over 9 bases. Germline-derived CDR1 and CDR2 are SNHLY and FYNNEI. The CDR3 contains 14 residues. V shed 5 bases, J shed 5 bases, and the junction held 4 bases outside the gene matches. The CDR3 DNA reads as TGTGCCAGCAGTAACAGGGGGCTTTATCAGCCCCAGCATTTT. This gives the protein CASSNRGLYQPQHF.

The chain has TRBV5-1 and TRBJ2-2; maybe TRBD1 (5 bases). V lost 1 base to trimming and J lost 0 bases, with 10 bases between them. Germline V CDR1 and CDR2: SGHRS, YFSETQ. This CDR3 spans 16 amino acids. In DNA, the CDR3 is TGCGCCAGCAGCTTGAAAGGGGCCCCGAACACCGGGGAGCTGTTTTTT. Its translation: CASSLKGAPNTGELFF.